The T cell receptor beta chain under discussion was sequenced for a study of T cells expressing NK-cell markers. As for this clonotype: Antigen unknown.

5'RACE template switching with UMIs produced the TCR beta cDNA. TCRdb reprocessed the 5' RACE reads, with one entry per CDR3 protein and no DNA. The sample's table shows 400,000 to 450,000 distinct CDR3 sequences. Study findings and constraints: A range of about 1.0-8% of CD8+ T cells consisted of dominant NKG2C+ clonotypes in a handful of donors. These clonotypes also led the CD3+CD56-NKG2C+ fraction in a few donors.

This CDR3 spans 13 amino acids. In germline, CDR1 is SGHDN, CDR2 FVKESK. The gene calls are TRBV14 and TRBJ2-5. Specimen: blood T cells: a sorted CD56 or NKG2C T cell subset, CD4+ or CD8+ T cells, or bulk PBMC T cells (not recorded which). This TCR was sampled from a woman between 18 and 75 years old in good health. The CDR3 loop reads CASSRSLEETQYF.